These 17 T cell receptor beta chains were sequenced from one sample in a study of blood T cells in healthy people across ages. Then a second PCR, running about 7 to 11 cycles, was carried out with a sample-barcoded 5' primer and a J-beta primer mix. TCRdb reprocessed the 5' RACE reads with MiXCR, giving one entry per CDR3 protein. The sample contains around 800,000 distinct CDR3 sequences, around 24% of which appear only once. These records were also assigned to another study, of T cells of mothers and their children.

Material: blood. The receptors were sampled from a boy under 18 in good health.

This clonotype was seen only once. The chain is built from TRBV9 and TRBJ2-4, with D unclear. The CDR3 has 14 amino acids. CDR1 and CDR2 from the germline V gene are SGDLS and YYNGEE. V was cut by 3 bases and J by 5 bases, with 12 bases left in between. CDR3: CASSASNSENIQYF. CDR3 coding DNA: TGTGCCAGCAGCGCCTCCAACAGCGAAAACATTCAGTACTTC.

The rearrangement uses TRBV7-2 and TRBJ1-4; the D is unclear. The CDR3 sequence is 14 residues long. Germline CDR1 and CDR2: SGHTA and FQGNSA. The V end lost 2 bases, the J end lost 8 bases, and 12 bases lay between the germline ends. CDR3 bases: TGTGCCAGCAGCTTAATGGCCGTAGGGGAAAAACTGTTTTTT. The encoded protein is CASSLMAVGEKLFF.

The chain uses TRBV12-3 or TRBV12-4 and TRBJ2-3; D perhaps matches TRBD1 (6 bases). The V end lost 5 bases, the J end lost 4 bases, and 10 bases lay between the germline ends. The CDR3 extends over 13 amino acids. The CDR3 nucleotides are TGTGCCAGCAGTGGCAGGGGCGCAGATACGCAGTATTTT. Its translation: CASSGRGADTQYF.

The rearrangement links TRBV11-2 to TRBJ2-7; a possible D gene is TRBD2 (6 bases). Per the germline V gene, CDR1 is SGHAT and CDR2 is FQNNGV. The V gene lost 0 bases and the J gene lost 0 bases, with 12 bases spanning the gap. CDR3 length equals 16 residues. CDR3 in DNA: TGTGCCAGCAGCTTAGAGGGAATAGCGGTCTCCTACGAGCAGTACTTC. Its protein is CASSLEGIAVSYEQYF.

V gene TRBV19 combines with J gene TRBJ2-3; D gene uncertain. The germline V and J ends were trimmed by 5 bases and 0 bases, with 12 bases remaining between them. This CDR3 has 15 amino acids. CDR1 is LNHDA, CDR2 SQIVND, per germline (reference sequence). In DNA form, the CDR3 reads TGTGCCAGTAGTGGCTTCACTGCTAGCACAGATACGCAGTATTTT. It specifies CASSGFTASTDTQYF.

Only a few counts were recorded for this clonotype. J is TRBJ1-2 and V is TRBV20-1; D uncertain. The germline CDR1 and CDR2 sequences are DFQATT and SNEGSKA (reference sequence). CDR3 length: 14 residues. With 3 bases removed from V and 4 bases from J, the gap between germline ends came to 15 bases. CDR3 sequence: CSARDPSGVYGYTF. Written as DNA, the CDR3 is TGCAGTGCTAGGGATCCTTCTGGGGTCTATGGCTACACCTTC.

This clonotype has a single count. J is TRBJ2-5 and V is TRBV27; no clear D gene. The J call is uncertain, as TRBJ2-7 better fits the DNA end. Per germline, CDR1 MNHEY and CDR2 SMNVEV (reference sequence). The length of the CDR3 is 13 residues. This CDR3 is CASSSYLSYEQYF. The DNA of the CDR3 is TGTGCCAGCAGTTCGTACCTCTCCTACGAGCAGTACTTC.

This clonotype showed up just a few times. The rearrangement uses TRBV7-6 and TRBJ2-1, with D unresolved. The end of the DNA aligns better with TRBJ2-7, so the J call may be wrong. CDR3 length: 12 amino acids. CDR1 SGHVS and CDR2 FNYEAQ come from the germline V gene. CDR3 in amino acids: CASSLDYYEQYF. The CDR3 DNA reads as TGTGCCAGCAGCTTAGACTACTACGAGCAGTACTTC.

Only a few counts were recorded for this clonotype. The chain links TRBV24-1 to TRBJ2-7, with D uncertain. This CDR3 comprises 13 residues. The germline CDR1 and CDR2 sequences are KGHDR and SFDVKD. The V and J ends lost 3 bases and 7 bases respectively, with 12 bases between them. As DNA, the CDR3 is TGTGCCACCAGTGATCGGACCTCTCGTGAGCAGTACTTC. Its protein product is CATSDRTSREQYF.

The V and J genes are TRBV27 and TRBJ2-5; either TRBD1 or TRBD2 may supply D (5 bases each). The CDR3 runs 15 residues. The V and J ends lost 1 base and 1 base respectively, with 10 bases between them. Per the germline V gene, CDR1 is MNHEY and CDR2 is SMNVEV (reference sequence). The CDR3 spells CASSLLGTLQETQYF. The DNA for the CDR3 is TGTGCCAGCAGTTTATTGGGGACGCTCCAAGAGACCCAGTACTTC.

Many counts were recorded for this clonotype. The chain has TRBV12-3 or TRBV12-4 and TRBJ2-6, with unresolved D. With 8 bases removed from V and 4 bases from J, the gap between germline ends came to 9 bases. CDR3 size: 13 residues. CDR3 protein: CASGVLGANVLTF. As DNA, the CDR3 is TGTGCCAGCGGAGTATTAGGGGCCAACGTCCTGACTTTC.

This clonotype was counted between two and nine times. This chain connects TRBV6-1 to TRBJ2-2; 7 positions agree with TRBD1. Germline V CDR1 and CDR2: MNHNS, SASEGT. This CDR3 is 15 amino acids long. V lost 5 bases and J lost 8; bases outside the gene matches: 11. This chain's CDR3 is CASSPGTVETGELFF. CDR3 in DNA: TGTGCCAGCAGTCCCGGGACAGTAGAAACGGGGGAGCTGTTTTTT.

The chain carries TRBV5-1 and TRBJ2-3; D not certain. The CDR3 is 16 amino acids. Germline values: CDR1 SGHRS, CDR2 YFSETQ. V was clipped by 3 bases and J by 0 bases, with 14 bases between them. CDR3 sequence (DNA): TGCGCCAGCAGCTCAGGACCGTTCTTTAGCACAGATACGCAGTATTTT. Protein product: CASSSGPFFSTDTQYF.

This chain joins TRBV7-3 and TRBJ2-1, with 10 bases that match TRBD2. Per germline, CDR1 SGHTA and CDR2 FQGTGA. The length of the CDR3 is 15 residues. V lost 3 bases, J lost 3 bases, and 2 bases stayed unmatched. The DNA for the CDR3 is TGTGCCAGCAGCTTTGGGACTAGCGACTACAATGAGCAGTTCTTC. Residues: CASSFGTSDYNEQFF.

The chain joins TRBV7-6 to TRBJ2-7; the D gene could be TRBD1 or TRBD2 (5 bases each). The CDR3 contains 13 residues. Trimming left V 3 bases short and J 5 bases short, with 11 bases between. Germline V lookup: CDR1 SGHVS, CDR2 FNYEAQ. This CDR3 reads CASSFSGLDEQYF. DNA of the CDR3: TGTGCCAGCAGCTTCTCGGGGCTCGACGAGCAGTACTTC.

This clonotype was counted a few times. The chain couples TRBV9 to TRBJ1-1; D is ambiguous. V was shortened by 3 bases and J by 3 bases, with 15 bases between the two germline ends. This CDR3 is 15 amino acids long. Germline loops: CDR1 SGDLS, CDR2 YYNGEE. Here the CDR3 DNA reads TGTGCCAGCAGCGATCTGCGCGGGGTCGACACTGAAGCTTTCTTT. Its translation is CASSDLRGVDTEAFF.

The sample holds many counts of this clonotype. The chain couples TRBV5-1 to TRBJ2-5; TRBD2 matches at 10 bases. Germline-derived CDR1 and CDR2 are SGHRS and YFSETQ. This CDR3 has 14 residues. Losses at the gene ends were 4 bases for V and 11 bases for J; bases not matched to a gene: 11. The CDR3 DNA sequence: TGCGCCAGCAGCCTGGAAGCGGGGGGGCCAGGGCAGTACTTC. It codes for CASSLEAGGPGQYF.